The 8 T cell receptor beta chains presented below share a single source sample, sequenced in a study of T cells after yellow fever vaccination. MiXCR, applied by TCRdb to the 5' RACE reads, yields one record per CDR3 protein. The profile shows 250,000 or so distinct CDR3 sequences, about 3.5% of them singletons. Sequenced material: PBMCs, taken 15 days after the yellow fever booster vaccination. These TCRs come from a young man who received the YFV17D yellow fever vaccine.

The sample holds many counts of this clonotype. The gene calls are TRBV7-9 and TRBJ2-7; TRBD1 aligns across 9 bases. The CDR3 sequence is 15 residues long. CDR1 is SEHNR and CDR2 is FQNEAQ in the germline V gene (reference sequence). Trimming cost V 3 bases and J 7 bases; bases outside gene matches: 10. For the CDR3, the DNA is TGTGCCAGCAGCTTGTCCTCCGGGACAGGGTTAGAGCAGTACGTC. Protein sequence: CASSLSSGTGLEQYV.

This clonotype was observed at least ten times. The genes are TRBV6-1 and TRBJ2-1; 9 positions match TRBD2. Germline V lookup: CDR1 MNHNS, CDR2 SASEGT. The CDR3 consists of 16 residues. J gave up 1 base and V 2 bases, and 3 bases lay outside the gene matches. The CDR3 loop is CASSESAGGSYNEQFF. The CDR3 DNA is TGTGCCAGCAGTGAATCCGCGGGGGGGTCCTACAATGAGCAGTTCTTC.

This clonotype was seen repeatedly, ten times or more. The CDR3 region has the DNA TGTGCCAGCAGCCTTGACCATGCTGCGGATACGCAGTATTTT. Residues: CASSLDHAADTQYF. The V and J genes are TRBV7-9 and TRBJ2-3; no clear D. The germline gives CDR1 SEHNR, CDR2 FQNEAQ (reference sequence). Trimming took 5 bases from V and 6 from J, leaving 15 bases between them. The CDR3 extends over 14 amino acids.

This clonotype has a count of ten or more. The rearrangement joins TRBV15 to TRBJ2-4; 10 positions agree with TRBD1. With 5 bases clipped from V and 6 bases from J, the junction kept 4 bases outside the gene matches. The germline V gene encodes CDR1 LNHNV and CDR2 YYDKDF (reference sequence). The CDR3 spans 14 residues. CDR3 in DNA: TGTGCCACCAGCCCGGGACAGGGGTCAAACATTCAGTACTTC. It codes for CATSPGQGSNIQYF.

This clonotype was detected ten times or more. The J gene is TRBJ1-1, the V gene TRBV7-6; D gene ambiguous. V was cut by 1 base and J by 0 bases, with 6 bases left in between. Germline V CDR1 and CDR2: SGHVS, FNYEAQ. This CDR3 spans 14 amino acids. CDR3 amino acids: CASSLGWMNTEAFF. In DNA form, the CDR3 reads TGTGCCAGCAGCTTAGGATGGATGAACACTGAAGCTTTCTTT.

This clonotype occurred once. A much larger clone differs from this one at a single base, so this may be a read error. This chain joins TRBV5-1 and TRBJ2-3; D remains ambiguous. This CDR3 region has 13 residues. Germline V lookup: CDR1 SGHRS, CDR2 YFSETQ. V was pared by 4 bases and J by 10 bases, with 16 bases between. The CDR3 DNA is TGCGCCAGCAGCACCTCAAGTCCGGATGCGCAGTATTTT. Translated, it gives CASSTSSPDAQYF.

This clonotype was observed many times. V and J are TRBV12-3 or TRBV12-4 and TRBJ2-1; D perhaps matches TRBD2 (5 bases). CDR3 size: 15 residues. Trimming took 4 bases from V and 4 from J, leaving 14 bases between them. The chain's CDR3 is CASSSQSGDYNEQFF. CDR3 bases: TGTGCCAGCAGTTCTCAGAGCGGAGATTACAATGAGCAGTTCTTC.

The table lists this clonotype with many counts. The chain is built from TRBV7-6 and TRBJ2-3; D perhaps matches TRBD2 (7 bases). Germline CDR1 is SGHVS and CDR2 is FNYEAQ. The CDR3 extends over 16 amino acids. Trimming left V 3 bases short and J 1 base short, with 14 bases between. CDR3 protein: CASSFAGAGGTDTQYF. The CDR3 region has the DNA TGTGCCAGCAGCTTCGCGGGGGCCGGGGGCACAGATACGCAGTATTTT.